This T cell receptor (beta chain) emerged from a study of radiotherapy plus CTLA-4 blockade in lung cancer. Study-wide background: 18% of patients responded objectively, and about 30% achieved disease control. Findings and caveats of the study: Blood saw expansion of tumor-derived TCR clones after radiotherapy plus ipilimumab. Early clone dynamics of blood T cells, plus interferon-beta, reportedly predicted response best.

Regarding this clone: Its antigen is still unknown.

Germline CDR1 and CDR2: SGHRS and YFSETQ. V lost 0 bases and J 2 bases, leaving 8 bases between the germline ends. The CDR3 runs 14 residues. Chemo-refractory metastatic non-small-cell lung cancer patients were treated with focal radiation plus CTLA-4 blockade with ipilimumab. Using immunoSEQ multiplex PCR, the repertoire was profiled, and TCRdb retains in-frame clones only, with some absent. The sample lists some 110,000 clones, about 90% occurring once. The TCR originated in a human donor with non-small cell lung cancer that progressed on radiotherapy plus ipilimumab. The J gene is TRBJ2-5, the V gene TRBV5-1; TRBD1 might be the D (6 bases). Material: peripheral blood, obtained from a patient treated with radiotherapy plus ipilimumab. CDR3 nucleotides: TGCGCCAGCAGCTTGGCCCAGGGGCAAGAGACCCAGTACTTC. As protein: CASSLAQGQETQYF.